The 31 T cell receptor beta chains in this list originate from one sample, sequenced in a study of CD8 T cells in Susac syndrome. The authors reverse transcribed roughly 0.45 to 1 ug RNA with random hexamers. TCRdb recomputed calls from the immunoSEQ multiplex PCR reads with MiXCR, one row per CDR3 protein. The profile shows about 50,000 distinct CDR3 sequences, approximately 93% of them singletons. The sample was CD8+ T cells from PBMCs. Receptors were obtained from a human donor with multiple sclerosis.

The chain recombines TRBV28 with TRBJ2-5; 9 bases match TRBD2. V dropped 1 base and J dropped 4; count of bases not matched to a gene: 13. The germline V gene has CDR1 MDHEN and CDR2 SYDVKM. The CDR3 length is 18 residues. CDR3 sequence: CASSLSDRTSVRGETQYF. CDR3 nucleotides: TGTGCCAGCAGTTTATCCGATCGGACTAGCGTCCGGGGAGAGACCCAGTACTTC.

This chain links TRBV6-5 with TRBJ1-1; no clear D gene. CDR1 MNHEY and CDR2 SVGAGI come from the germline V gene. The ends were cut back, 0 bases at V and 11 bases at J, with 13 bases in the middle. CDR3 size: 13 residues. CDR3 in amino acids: CASSYSVVGFAFF. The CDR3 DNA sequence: TGTGCCAGCAGTTACTCGGTGGTGGGCTTCGCTTTCTTT.

The CDR3 is CSARSASGTGAFDEQYF. The CDR3 DNA reads TGCAGTGCTAGGTCGGCCAGCGGGACAGGAGCCTTCGACGAGCAGTACTTC. This chain joins TRBV20-1 and TRBJ2-7; TRBD1 might be the D (8 bases). CDR1 and CDR2 from the germline V gene are DFQATT and SNEGSKA (reference sequence). V was trimmed by 3 bases and J by 5 bases, leaving 26 bases between them. CDR3 length: 17 residues.

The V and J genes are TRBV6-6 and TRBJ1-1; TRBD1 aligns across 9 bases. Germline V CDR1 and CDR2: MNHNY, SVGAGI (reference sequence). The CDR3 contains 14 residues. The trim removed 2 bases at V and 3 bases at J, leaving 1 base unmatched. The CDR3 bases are TGTGCCAGCAGTTACGGGACAGGGCACACTGAAGCTTTCTTT. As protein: CASSYGTGHTEAFF.

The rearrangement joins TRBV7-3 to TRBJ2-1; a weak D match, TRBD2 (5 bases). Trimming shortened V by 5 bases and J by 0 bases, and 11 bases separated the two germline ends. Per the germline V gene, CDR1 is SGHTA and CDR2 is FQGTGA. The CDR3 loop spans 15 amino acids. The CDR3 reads CASSPGLASYNEQFF. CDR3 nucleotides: TGTGCCAGCAGCCCCGGGCTAGCCTCCTACAATGAGCAGTTCTTC.

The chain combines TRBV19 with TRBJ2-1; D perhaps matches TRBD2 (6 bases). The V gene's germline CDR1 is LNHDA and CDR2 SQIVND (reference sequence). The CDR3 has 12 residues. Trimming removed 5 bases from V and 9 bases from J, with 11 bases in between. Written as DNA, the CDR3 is TGTGCCAGTAGTCTCGGGGGACCTGAGCAGTTCTTC. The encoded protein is CASSLGGPEQFF. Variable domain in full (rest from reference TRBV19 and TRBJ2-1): DGGITQSPKYLFRKEGQNVTLSCEQNLNHDAMYWYRQDPGQGLRLIYYSQIVNDFQKGDIAEGYSVSREKKESFPLTVTSAQKNPTAFYLCASSLGGPEQFFGPGTRLTVL.

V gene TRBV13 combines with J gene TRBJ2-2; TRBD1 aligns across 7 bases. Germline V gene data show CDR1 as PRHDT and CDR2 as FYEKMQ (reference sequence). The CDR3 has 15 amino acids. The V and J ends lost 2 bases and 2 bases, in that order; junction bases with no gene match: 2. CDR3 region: CASSLQGVNTGELFF. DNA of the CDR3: TGTGCCAGCAGCTTACAGGGGGTCAACACCGGGGAGCTGTTTTTT.

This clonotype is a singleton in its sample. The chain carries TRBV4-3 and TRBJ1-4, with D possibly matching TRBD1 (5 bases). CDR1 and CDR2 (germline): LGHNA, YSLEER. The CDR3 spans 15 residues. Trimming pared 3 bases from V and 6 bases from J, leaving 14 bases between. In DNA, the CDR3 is TGCGCCAGCAGCCATAACTTCATAGGGGATGAAAAACTGTTTTTT. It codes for CASSHNFIGDEKLFF.

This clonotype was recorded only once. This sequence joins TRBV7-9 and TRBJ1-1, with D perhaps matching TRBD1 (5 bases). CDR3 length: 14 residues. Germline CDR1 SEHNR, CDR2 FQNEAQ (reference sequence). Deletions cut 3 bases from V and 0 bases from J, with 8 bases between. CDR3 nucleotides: TGTGCCAGCAGCTTCCAGGGAATGAACACTGAAGCTTTCTTT. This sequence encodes CASSFQGMNTEAFF.

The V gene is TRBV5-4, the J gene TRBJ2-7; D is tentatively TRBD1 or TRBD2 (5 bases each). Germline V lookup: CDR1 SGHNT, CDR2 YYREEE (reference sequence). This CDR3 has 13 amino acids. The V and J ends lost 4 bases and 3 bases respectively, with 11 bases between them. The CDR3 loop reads CASSQGPLYEQYF. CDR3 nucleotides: TGTGCCAGCAGCCAGGGACCCCTCTACGAGCAGTACTTC.

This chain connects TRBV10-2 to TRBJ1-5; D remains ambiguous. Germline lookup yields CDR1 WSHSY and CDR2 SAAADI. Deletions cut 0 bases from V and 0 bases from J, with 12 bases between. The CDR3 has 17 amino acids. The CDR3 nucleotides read TGCGCCAGCAGTGAGTCGCCCACCGTGTATAGCAATCAGCCCCAGCATTTT. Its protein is CASSESPTVYSNQPQHF.

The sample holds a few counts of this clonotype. The CDR3: CASSPAGSYSYEQYF. CDR3 sequence (DNA): TGTGCCAGCAGTCCGGCAGGATCCTACTCCTACGAGCAGTACTTC. The rearrangement joins TRBV12-3 or TRBV12-4 to TRBJ2-7, with D unresolved. The V end lost 5 bases, the J end lost 0 bases, and 14 bases lay between the germline ends. The CDR3 loop spans 15 amino acids.

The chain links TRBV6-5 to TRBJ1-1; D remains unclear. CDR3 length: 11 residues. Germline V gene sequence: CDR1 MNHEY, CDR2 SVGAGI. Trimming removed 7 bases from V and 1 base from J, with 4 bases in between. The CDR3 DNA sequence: TGTGCCAGCATAACGAACACTGAAGCTTTCTTT. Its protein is CASITNTEAFF.

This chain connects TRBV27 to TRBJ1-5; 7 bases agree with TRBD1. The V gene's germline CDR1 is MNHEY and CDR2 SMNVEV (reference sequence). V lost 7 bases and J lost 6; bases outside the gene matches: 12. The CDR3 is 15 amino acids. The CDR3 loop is CASNMQGDRSQPQHF. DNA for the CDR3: TGTGCCAGCAATATGCAGGGGGATCGGAGTCAGCCCCAGCATTTT.

Written as DNA, the CDR3 is TGCGCCAGCAGCAAACGGACTCTCTATGGCTACACCTTC. Its protein is CASSKRTLYGYTF. The rearrangement uses TRBV4-1 and TRBJ1-2; D is uncertain. Germline-derived CDR1 and CDR2 are MGHRA and YSYEKL. This CDR3 is built from 13 residues. Trimming removed 5 bases at V and 4 bases at J, with 11 bases between.

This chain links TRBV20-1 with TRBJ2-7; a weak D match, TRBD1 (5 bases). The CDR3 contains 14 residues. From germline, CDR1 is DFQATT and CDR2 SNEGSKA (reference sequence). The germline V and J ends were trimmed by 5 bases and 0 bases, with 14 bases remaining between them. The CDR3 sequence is CSAQDITTSYEQYF. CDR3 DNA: TGCAGTGCTCAGGACATAACAACCTCCTACGAGCAGTACTTC.

CDR3 sequence (DNA): TGTGCCAGCAGTTTTCAGGGGGCTTACGAGCAGTACTTC. It yields the protein CASSFQGAYEQYF. V gene TRBV6-6 combines with J gene TRBJ2-7; TRBD1 aligns across 8 bases. The V gene's germline CDR1 is MNHNY and CDR2 SVGAGI (reference sequence). CDR3 length: 13 amino acids. V gave up 4 bases and J gave up 4 bases; unmatched junction bases: 3.

The CDR3 loop is CASSLVSGADTQYF. The CDR3 DNA is TGCGCCAGCAGCTTGGTATCCGGAGCAGATACGCAGTATTTT. The V and J genes are TRBV5-1 and TRBJ2-3; the D is unclear. This CDR3 contains 14 residues. Trimming left V 0 bases short and J 4 bases short, with 9 bases between. The V gene's germline CDR1 is SGHRS and CDR2 YFSETQ.

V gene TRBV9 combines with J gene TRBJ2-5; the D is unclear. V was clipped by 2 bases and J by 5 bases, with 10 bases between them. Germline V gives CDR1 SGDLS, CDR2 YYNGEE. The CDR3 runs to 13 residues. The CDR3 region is CASSVDRVETQYF. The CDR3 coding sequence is TGTGCCAGCAGCGTCGATCGGGTGGAGACCCAGTACTTC.

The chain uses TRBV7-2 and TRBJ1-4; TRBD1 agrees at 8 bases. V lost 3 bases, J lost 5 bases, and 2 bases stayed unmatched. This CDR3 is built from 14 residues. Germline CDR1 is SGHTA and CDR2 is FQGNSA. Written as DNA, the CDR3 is TGTGCCAGCAGCTTGGACAGGGAGAATGAAAAACTGTTTTTT. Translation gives CASSLDRENEKLFF.

The DNA of the CDR3 is TGCGCCAGCAGCCAAGATAGGCAGGGGTACACTGAAGCTTTCTTT. Its protein is CASSQDRQGYTEAFF. This chain uses TRBV4-3 with TRBJ1-1; D is possibly TRBD1 (6 bases). The V end was cut by 0 bases, the J end by 3 bases, with 11 bases between. Per germline, CDR1 LGHNA and CDR2 YSLEER. This CDR3 contains 15 residues.

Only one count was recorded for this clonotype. CDR3 sequence (DNA): TGTGCCAGCAGTTACTCGATCAATGAGCAGTTCTTC. Translated, it gives CASSYSINEQFF. The genes are TRBV6-2 or TRBV6-3 and TRBJ2-1; D is unresolved. CDR1 is MNHEY, CDR2 SVGEGT, per germline. V was shortened by 0 bases and J by 6 bases, with 3 bases between the two germline ends. The CDR3 extends over 12 amino acids.

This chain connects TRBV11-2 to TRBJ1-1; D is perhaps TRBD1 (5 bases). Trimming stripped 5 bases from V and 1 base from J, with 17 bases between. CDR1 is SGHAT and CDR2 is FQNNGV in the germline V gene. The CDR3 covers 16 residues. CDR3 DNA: TGTGCCAGCAGCCCAGACCCGGGGCTGGCGAACACTGAAGCTTTCTTT. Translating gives CASSPDPGLANTEAFF.

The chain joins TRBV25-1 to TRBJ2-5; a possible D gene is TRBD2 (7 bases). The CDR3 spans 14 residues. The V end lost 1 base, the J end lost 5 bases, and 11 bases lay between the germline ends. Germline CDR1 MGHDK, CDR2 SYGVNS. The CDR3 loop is CASSEFGGRETQYF. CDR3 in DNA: TGTGCCAGCAGTGAATTCGGGGGGCGGGAGACCCAGTACTTC.

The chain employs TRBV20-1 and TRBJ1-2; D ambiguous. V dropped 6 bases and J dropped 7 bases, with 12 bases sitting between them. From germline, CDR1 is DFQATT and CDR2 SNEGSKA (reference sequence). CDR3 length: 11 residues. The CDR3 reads CSAWTERGYTF. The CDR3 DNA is TGCAGTGCCTGGACCGAACGTGGCTACACCTTC.

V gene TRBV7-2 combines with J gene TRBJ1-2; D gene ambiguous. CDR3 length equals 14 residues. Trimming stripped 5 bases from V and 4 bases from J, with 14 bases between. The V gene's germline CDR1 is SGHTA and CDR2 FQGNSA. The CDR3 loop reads CASSPPPRPYGYTF. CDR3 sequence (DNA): TGTGCCAGCAGCCCGCCCCCGCGGCCCTATGGCTACACCTTC.

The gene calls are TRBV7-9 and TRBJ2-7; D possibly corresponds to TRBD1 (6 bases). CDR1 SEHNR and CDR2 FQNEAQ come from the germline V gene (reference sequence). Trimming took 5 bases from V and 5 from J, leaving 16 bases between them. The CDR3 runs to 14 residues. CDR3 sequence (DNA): TGTGCCAGCAGCCAGGAGACAGGTTCCGACGAGCAGTACTTC. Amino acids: CASSQETGSDEQYF.

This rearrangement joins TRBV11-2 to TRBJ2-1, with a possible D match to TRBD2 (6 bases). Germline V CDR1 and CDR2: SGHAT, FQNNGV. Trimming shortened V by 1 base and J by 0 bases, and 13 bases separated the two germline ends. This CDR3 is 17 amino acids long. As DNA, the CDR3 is TGTGCCAGCAGCTTAGCCCCGGGACTGAGCTCCTACAATGAGCAGTTCTTC. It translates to CASSLAPGLSSYNEQFF.

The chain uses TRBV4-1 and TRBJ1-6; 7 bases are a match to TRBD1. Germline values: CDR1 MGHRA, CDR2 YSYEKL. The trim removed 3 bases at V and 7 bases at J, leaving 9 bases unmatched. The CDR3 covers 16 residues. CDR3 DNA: TGCGCCAGCAGCCACGGGGACAGCCAGCGAAATTCACCCCTCCACTTT. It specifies CASSHGDSQRNSPLHF.

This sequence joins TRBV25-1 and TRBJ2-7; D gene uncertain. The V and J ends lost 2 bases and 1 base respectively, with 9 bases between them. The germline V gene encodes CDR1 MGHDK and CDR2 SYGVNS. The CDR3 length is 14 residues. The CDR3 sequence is CASSERAASYEQYF. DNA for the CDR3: TGTGCCAGCAGTGAAAGGGCTGCGTCCTACGAGCAGTACTTC.

CDR3 DNA: TGTGCCAGCAGCGTACGTGGGGCCTCAAACTATGGCTACACCTTC. Protein: CASSVRGASNYGYTF. V and J are TRBV9 and TRBJ1-2; D may be TRBD1 (5 bases). From germline, CDR1 is SGDLS and CDR2 YYNGEE. Trimming removed 1 base at V and 2 bases at J, with 12 bases between. The CDR3 is 15 residues long.